The rows below give T cell receptor beta chains drawn from one sample of a study of blood T cell repertoires in COVID-19. TCRdb's copy holds only in-frame clones and misses some; the assay was immunoSEQ multiplex PCR. Seen here are 180,000 or so clones, 81% observed once, and the top ten hold approximately 11%. The sample was peripheral blood. Source of these receptors: a woman aged 40 to 50 with COVID-19, enrolled during active disease. CDR3s include the opening cysteine and the closing phenylalanine or tryptophan. Each record gives: CDR3 protein, CDR3 DNA, J gene, V gene, D gene, clone size. A D gene is named only where the DNA matches it firmly. Clone size is given for some rows only: seen once, a few or many times, or a class if the clone is expanded.

CDR3: CASSTGAGNTIYF
DNA: TGTGCCAGCAGTACAGGGGCGGGAAACACCATATATTTT
J: TRBJ1-3
V: TRBV12-3/TRBV12-4
D: TRBD1
size: NA

CDR3: CASSLDRGGQVTDTQYF
DNA: TGTGCCAGCAGCTTAGATCGAGGGGGACAGGTCACAGATACGCAGTATTTT
J: TRBJ2-3
V: TRBV11-2
D: TRBD1
size: NA

CDR3: CASSDLPRAGNEQFF
DNA: TGCGCCAGCAGTGATTTACCTCGCGCGGGTAATGAGCAGTTCTTC
J: TRBJ2-1
V: TRBV10-1
D: NA
size: NA

CDR3: CASKLTGNGQPQHF
DNA: TGTGCCAGCAAACTTACAGGGAACGGGCAGCCCCAGCATTTT
J: TRBJ1-5
V: TRBV27
D: NA
size: NA

CDR3: CASTPLRTSDTVAAKNIQYF
DNA: TGTGCCAGCACTCCTCTCAGGACTAGCGATACGGTGGCAGCCAAAAACATTCAGTACTTC
J: TRBJ2-4
V: TRBV2
D: TRBD2
size: NA

CDR3: CASSEGGTGELFF
DNA: TGTGCCAGCAGCGAGGGTGGCACCGGGGAGCTGTTTTTT
J: TRBJ2-2
V: TRBV3-1/TRBV3-2
D: NA
size: few

CDR3: CASSEDRGRNQPQHF
DNA: TGTGCCAGCAGTGAAGACAGGGGACGGAATCAGCCCCAGCATTTT
J: TRBJ1-5
V: TRBV2
D: TRBD1
size: few

CDR3: CSVVSSGANVLTF
DNA: TGCAGCGTTGTTAGCTCTGGGGCCAACGTCCTGACTTTC
J: TRBJ2-6
V: TRBV29-1
D: NA
size: NA

CDR3: CASSLEVLSGNEQFF
DNA: TGCGCCAGCAGCTTGGAAGTTTTATCAGGAAATGAGCAGTTCTTC
J: TRBJ2-1
V: TRBV5-1
D: NA
size: NA

CDR3: CASWTSGRNYEQYF
DNA: TGTGCCAGCTGGACTAGCGGGCGTAACTACGAGCAGTACTTC
J: TRBJ2-7
V: TRBV28
D: TRBD2
size: NA

CDR3: CASSPRQDNTGELFF
DNA: TGTGCCAGCAGCCCCCGACAGGATAACACCGGGGAGCTGTTTTTT
J: TRBJ2-2
V: TRBV7-2
D: NA
size: NA

CDR3: CARQGISSGANVLTF
DNA: TGTGCCAGACAGGGCATAAGCTCTGGGGCCAACGTCCTGACTTTC
J: TRBJ2-6
V: TRBV30
D: TRBD1
size: NA

CDR3: CSVVRAGGTYEQYF
DNA: TGCAGCGTTGTGAGGGCGGGAGGGACCTACGAGCAGTACTTC
J: TRBJ2-7
V: TRBV29-1
D: TRBD2
size: NA

CDR3: CASSSGGGFTEAFF
DNA: TGTGCCAGCAGCTCCGGAGGGGGCTTCACTGAAGCTTTCTTT
J: TRBJ1-1
V: TRBV7-3
D: TRBD1
size: NA

CDR3: CSVDGGSTNEQFF
DNA: TGCAGCGTTGATGGCGGGAGTACGAATGAGCAGTTCTTC
J: TRBJ2-1
V: TRBV29-1
D: TRBD2
size: NA

CDR3: CASSRGGMLFF
DNA: TGCGCCAGCAGCAGAGGGGGTATGCTGTTTTTT
J: TRBJ1-4
V: TRBV5-1
D: NA
size: NA